This T cell receptor (beta chain) was profiled in a study of T cells in Graves' hyperthyroidism and ophthalmopathy. The source material, RNA transcripts, was used to amplify TCR beta CDR3 regions. Primed by the HTBI set, a first-round RT-PCR was run on the TCR CDR3. A single record per CDR3 protein comes from TCRdb applying MiXCR to the multiplex PCR reads. The data hold hundreds of thousands of distinct CDR3 sequences, with about 20% observed a single time. Regarding the study as a whole: Among clonotypes expanded in thyroid above 0.001, most were also found in blood.

This clonotype was found a few times. Its antigen is not known. PBMCs stemmed from around 10 ml fresh peripheral blood. CDR1 and CDR2 (germline): MNHEY, SVGAGI. The CDR3 has 17 amino acids. V lost 2 bases and J lost 5; bases outside the gene matches: 13. Sequencing was performed on blood. This clonotype was obtained from a man aged 30-40 years with Graves' ophthalmopathy. The genes are TRBV6-5 and TRBJ2-7, with 9 bases matching TRBD1. The CDR3 nucleotides read TGTGCCAGCAGTTACGCTACCCTTGGACAGGGGACCCACGAGCAGTACTTC. Its protein product is CASSYATLGQGTHEQYF.